This TCR beta chain was sequenced for a study of CD8+ T cells in alopecia areata. Treatment: oral pan-JAK inhibitor, 5-10 mg twice daily. cDNA reverse transcribed from extracted RNA served as the sequencing template. Clones were sequenced by immunoSEQ multiplex PCR, and TCRdb holds only the in-frame ones, with some missing. Of around 190,000 clones in the sample, just under 65% were seen once. This CDR3 comprises 16 residues. V trimming: 5 bases; J trimming: 6 bases; junction bases outside the gene matches: 14. Per the germline V gene, CDR1 is SGHRS and CDR2 is YFSETQ. The source material was CD4+ T cells sorted from blood, sampled between weeks 49 and 50, from a patient treated with tofacitinib. The receptor was isolated from a human donor with alopecia areata. V is TRBV5-1 and J is TRBJ2-3; 8 bases fit TRBD1. The CDR3 is CASRSQGTQGADTQYF. The CDR3, as DNA: TGCGCCAGCAGAAGTCAAGGGACTCAGGGGGCGGATACGCAGTATTTT.